This T cell receptor beta chain derives from a study of T-cell reconstitution after alpha-beta-depleted transplantation in children. Findings of the study overall: Reported findings indicate that, about two months after transplant, alpha-beta T cells came from several hundred expanded clones, which were derived from non-depleted graft cells. Hyperexpanded clones declined; after one year, newly produced T cells mostly supplied diversity. Some patients' high day-60 TCRbeta diversity was attributed to recipient cells surviving conditioning.

Unique molecular identifiers tagged the TCRbeta library. TCRdb fed the PCR reads into MiXCR, producing one record per CDR3 protein. Of around 300,000 distinct CDR3 sequences in the sample, more than 20% were seen once. Details on this clonotype: Antigen: not known.

CDR3 length: 16 residues. Trimming cost V 4 bases and J 5 bases; bases outside gene matches: 11. Germline V gene lookup returns CDR1 SGHRS and CDR2 YFSETQ. V and J are TRBV5-1 and TRBJ2-3; 9 bases align to TRBD1. This receptor was obtained from a male patient aged 5 to 17 who had a stem cell transplant for acute lymphoblastic leukemia, so the T cells may come from the graft donor. This sample comprised PBMCs, mostly from graft donor cells, obtained 180 days after TCRalphabeta/CD19-depleted stem cell transplant. As DNA, the CDR3 is TGCGCCAGCAGCACTACCGGGACAGGGTTGAGAGATACGCAGTATTTT. Translated: CASSTTGTGLRDTQYF.